This TCR beta chain came from a study of cytomegalovirus exposure and HLA in healthy donors. Study results and limitations: A missense variant in DCLRE1C was later tied to TCR beta V- and J-gene trimming. Later, TCR association rates were found to vary by HLA locus, highest for DRB1 and lowest for HLA-C.

This clone was seen only once. Its antigen is still unknown. The germline gives CDR1 MDHEN, CDR2 SYDVKM. V lost 6 bases and J lost 4; bases outside the gene matches: 8. This CDR3 comprises 14 residues. This PCR relied on a set of 60 Vbeta primers and 13 Jbeta primers. The repertoire was sequenced with immunoSEQ multiplex PCR; TCRdb's copy has only in-frame clones and lacks some. The data hold 200,000 to 250,000 clones, with approximately 82% observed a single time. This TCR was recovered from a male donor in good health and CMV-seronegative. This sequence joins TRBV28 and TRBJ2-7; 8 bases line up with TRBD1. Sequencing used PBMCs. CDR3 in amino acids: CASRTQGARYEQYF. As DNA, the CDR3 is TGTGCCAGCAGAACGCAGGGGGCGAGGTACGAGCAGTACTTC.